In this sample, the clone carrying this T cell receptor beta chain turned up once. This CDR3 has 15 residues. Germline assignment: CDR1 KGHSH and CDR2 LQKENI. V gave up 3 bases and J gave up 2 bases; unmatched junction bases: 0. This entry belongs to a study of cytomegalovirus exposure and HLA in healthy donors. A multiplex PCR was run with 60 Vbeta primers and 13 Jbeta primers. As originally analysed: In a later analysis, of around 80 million unique beta chains, about 10 million appeared in at least two donors. Generated by immunoSEQ multiplex PCR, the TCRdb table keeps only in-frame clones and is missing some. For V, J and clone size, that table is used; D and trimming come from the DNA. The profile shows some 140,000 clones, 79% of them singletons.

The sample taken for sequencing was PBMCs. The receptor comes from a man aged 40-55 years in good health and CMV-seropositive. The chain carries TRBV18 and TRBJ1-5; TRBD1 matches 11 bases. The CDR3 nucleotides read TGTGCCAGCTCACCGGGACAGGGGGGCAATCAGCCCCAGCATTTT. Its translation: CASSPGQGGNQPQHF.